The clone carrying this T cell receptor (beta chain) was counted between two and nine times. The sample belongs to a study of cytomegalovirus exposure and HLA in healthy donors. The CDR3 length is 17 residues. After removal of 3 bases from V and 3 bases from J, the junction contained 11 bases not matched to a gene. Germline V CDR1 and CDR2: SGDLS, YYNGEE. The PCR made use of 60 Vbeta and 13 Jbeta primers. The assay was immunoSEQ multiplex PCR, and TCRdb's table has in-frame clones only and misses some. The sample carries under 130,000 clones, 70% recorded once. J is TRBJ2-1 and V is TRBV9; 8 bases fit TRBD1. The sequenced sample was PBMCs. This receptor was obtained from a man aged 35 to 55 in good health and CMV-seropositive. CDR3 sequence: CASSASTDRGNYNEQFF. Here the CDR3 DNA reads TGTGCCAGCAGCGCGTCGACCGACAGGGGCAACTACAATGAGCAGTTCTTC.